Each of the 27 T cell receptor beta chains below was sequenced from the same sample in a study of T cells in Graves' hyperthyroidism and ophthalmopathy. What was amplified from RNA transcripts were TCR beta CDR3 regions. A first-round RT-PCR of the TCR CDR3 used the HTBI primer set. TCRdb ran MiXCR on the multiplex PCR reads and lists one entry per CDR3 protein. Counted here are 550,000 to 850,000 distinct CDR3 sequences, approximately 18% occurring once; the ten biggest clones make up around 15%. The material sequenced was blood. Receptors originate from a woman aged 45-59 years with Graves' hyperthyroidism that later progressed to Graves' ophthalmopathy.

This clonotype showed up just a few times. V and J are TRBV20-1 and TRBJ1-5; 8 bases are shared with TRBD1. Trimming took 0 bases from V and 6 from J; bases not matched to a gene: 7. Looked up from germline, CDR1 is DFQATT and CDR2 is SNEGSKA (reference sequence). The CDR3 extends over 15 amino acids. The CDR3 nucleotides are TGCAGTGCTAGAGATCCACAGGGGGGGCGTCAGCCCCAGCATTTT. Protein: CSARDPQGGRQPQHF.

This clonotype was detected ten times or more. The V and J genes are TRBV5-1 and TRBJ2-3, with TRBD1 identical over 8 bases. This CDR3 region has 16 residues. V was clipped by 6 bases and J by 1 base; unmatched bases: 10. CDR1 is SGHRS, CDR2 YFSETQ, per germline. CDR3 nucleotides: TGCGCCAGCAAAGCAAAAGACAGGGGAGGCACAGATACGCAGTATTTT. It encodes CASKAKDRGGTDTQYF.

This clonotype was counted between two and nine times. This sequence joins TRBV6-5 and TRBJ2-1; D tentatively reads TRBD1 or TRBD2 (5 bases each). Germline loops: CDR1 MNHEY, CDR2 SVGAGI. Trimming removed 10 bases from V and 11 bases from J, with 27 bases in between. This CDR3 is 15 amino acids long. Written as DNA, the CDR3 is TGTGCCAACATTTTCCCGGGACCCTTACAAGGGAAGCAGTTCTTC. Protein: CANIFPGPLQGKQFF.

The table lists this clonotype with many counts. The CDR3 is CASSPRQGVSGYNSPLHF. The CDR3 nucleotides are TGTGCCAGCAGTCCCCGACAGGGGGTATCGGGCTATAATTCACCCCTCCACTTT. The chain is built from TRBV6-1 and TRBJ1-6; 9 bases align to TRBD1. Looked up from germline, CDR1 is MNHNS and CDR2 is SASEGT. V lost 5 bases, J lost 3 bases, and 11 bases stayed unmatched. The CDR3 length is 18 residues.

V and J are TRBV7-9 and TRBJ1-2, with D unclear. The V end was cut by 3 bases, the J end by 8 bases, with 16 bases between. This CDR3 contains 14 residues. Germline V gene lookup returns CDR1 SEHNR and CDR2 FQNEAQ (reference sequence). CDR3 loop: CASSFEVIQEGYTF. The CDR3 DNA sequence: TGTGCCAGCAGCTTTGAGGTTATCCAGGAGGGCTACACCTTC.

This clonotype showed up just a few times. The V and J genes are TRBV18 and TRBJ2-1; the D gene is possibly TRBD2 (6 bases). CDR1 and CDR2 from the germline V gene are KGHSH and LQKENI. V gave up 0 bases and J gave up 8 bases, with 17 bases separating them. This CDR3 has 16 amino acids. The CDR3 DNA reads TGTGCCAGCTCACCACCGGCGATAGCGGAAGAGGATGAGCAGTTCTTC. Translated, it gives CASSPPAIAEEDEQFF.

This clonotype was seen repeatedly, ten times or more. The CDR3 loop reads CASSLVQDQETQYF. DNA of the CDR3: TGCGCCAGCAGCTTGGTACAGGACCAAGAGACCCAGTACTTC. This chain links TRBV5-1 with TRBJ2-5, with D possibly being TRBD1 (5 bases). Trimming took 0 bases from V and 0 from J, leaving 6 bases between them. Germline V lookup: CDR1 SGHRS, CDR2 YFSETQ. The CDR3 totals 14 residues.

The sample holds many counts of this clonotype. The chain combines TRBV20-1 with TRBJ2-3; TRBD2 aligns across 9 bases. Germline V lookup: CDR1 DFQATT, CDR2 SNEGSKA (reference sequence). The CDR3 consists of 14 residues. The J segment lost 7 bases and the V segment lost 3 bases, leaving 8 bases of the junction unmatched. The CDR3 is CSASSSGEEYTQYF. The DNA of the CDR3 is TGCAGTGCTAGTTCTAGCGGGGAAGAATATACGCAGTATTTT.

The rearrangement joins TRBV6-5 to TRBJ2-3; D ambiguous. The CDR3 loop spans 15 amino acids. Trimming took off 0 bases at V and 4 bases at J, with 11 bases between the two ends. Per the germline V gene, CDR1 is MNHEY and CDR2 is SVGAGI. The CDR3, as DNA: TGTGCCAGCAGTTACTCGTACGGTCAACCAGATACGCAGTATTTT. Its translation is CASSYSYGQPDTQYF.

This rearrangement joins TRBV19 to TRBJ1-5; 8 bases align to TRBD1. CDR1 and CDR2 (germline): LNHDA, SQIVND (reference sequence). The CDR3 contains 12 residues. V lost 9 bases and J lost 5; bases outside the gene matches: 3. The CDR3 loop reads CASRTGYQPQHF. CDR3 DNA sequence: TGTGCCAGCCGGACAGGGTATCAGCCCCAGCATTTT.

This clonotype appeared a few times. The rearrangement uses TRBV6-2 or TRBV6-3 and TRBJ1-6; D not certain. This CDR3 is built from 14 residues. V lost 7 bases and J lost 7, with 14 bases in between. Germline V lookup: CDR1 MNHEY, CDR2 SVGEGT. The DNA of the CDR3 is TGTGCCAGCACCCGAACTATTTACAATTCACCCCTCCACTTT. Protein: CASTRTIYNSPLHF.

There are a few counts of this clonotype. The rearrangement joins TRBV6-2 or TRBV6-3 to TRBJ1-5; D gene ambiguous. The ends were cut back, 0 bases at V and 4 bases at J, with 10 bases in the middle. Per the germline V gene, CDR1 is MNHEY and CDR2 is SVGEGT. The CDR3 is 15 residues long. This CDR3 is CASSYSLESNQPQHF. The CDR3 DNA is TGTGCCAGCAGTTACTCACTGGAATCTAATCAGCCCCAGCATTTT.

This rearrangement joins TRBV4-1 to TRBJ2-2; 7 bases map to TRBD1. The V gene's germline CDR1 is MGHRA and CDR2 YSYEKL. J gave up 1 base and V 4 bases, and 6 bases lay outside the gene matches. This CDR3 comprises 16 residues. The CDR3: CASSPRQGENTGELFF. The CDR3 DNA is TGCGCCAGCAGCCCCCGACAGGGAGAGAACACCGGGGAGCTGTTTTTT.

This clonotype has more than one count but fewer than ten. The chain uses TRBV6-6 and TRBJ1-6; D uncertain. Germline V gene sequence: CDR1 MNHNY, CDR2 SVGAGI (reference sequence). V lost 0 bases and J lost 6, with 9 bases in between. This CDR3 has 15 residues. The CDR3 spells CASSYSIQRNSPLHF. In DNA, the CDR3 is TGTGCCAGCAGTTACTCGATTCAGCGTAATTCACCCCTCCACTTT.

V gene TRBV14 combines with J gene TRBJ2-1; 9 bases line up with TRBD1. Germline V CDR1 and CDR2: SGHDN, FVKESK. The ends lost 1 base at V and 8 bases at J; junction bases unmatched: 9. CDR3 length: 16 amino acids. The CDR3 region has the DNA TGTGCCAGCAGCCAAGGGGCCGGGACAGGGTCGTATGAGCAGTTCTTC. Translation: CASSQGAGTGSYEQFF.

This clonotype was observed at least ten times. V usage is TRBV3-1 and J usage is TRBJ2-7; D gene ambiguous. This CDR3 contains 12 residues. Trimming left V 8 bases short and J 1 base short, with 9 bases between. Germline-derived CDR1 and CDR2 are LGHDT and YNNKEL (reference sequence). The CDR3 here is CASRSGSYEQYF. The DNA of the CDR3 is TGTGCCAGCCGATCGGGTTCCTACGAGCAGTACTTC.

This rearrangement joins TRBV7-8 to TRBJ1-3; D not certain. The CDR3 loop spans 14 amino acids. Germline loops: CDR1 SGHVS, CDR2 FQNEAQ. The V gene lost 6 bases and the J gene lost 4 bases, with 13 bases spanning the gap. The CDR3 sequence: CASRATLGGNTIYF. In DNA form, the CDR3 reads TGTGCCAGCAGGGCAACCTTGGGAGGAAACACCATATATTTT.

J is TRBJ2-1 and V is TRBV20-1; 11 bases are a match to TRBD2. The CDR3 has 15 residues. The V and J ends lost 4 bases and 3 bases, in that order; junction bases with no gene match: 5. CDR1 and CDR2 from the germline V gene are DFQATT and SNEGSKA (reference sequence). CDR3 sequence (DNA): TGCAGTGCTACCGAGACTAGCGGGGTCTACAATGAGCAGTTCTTC. Translating gives CSATETSGVYNEQFF.

This clonotype was seen ten or more times. The chain joins TRBV2 to TRBJ1-4; D gene unclear. The germline gives CDR1 SNHLY, CDR2 FYNNEI. There are 15 residues in the CDR3. V was clipped by 1 base and J by 8 bases, with 14 bases between them. This CDR3 reads CASSEGTSEGEKLFF. CDR3 nucleotides: TGTGCCAGCAGTGAAGGGACCTCCGAGGGCGAAAAACTGTTTTTT.

In its sample, this clonotype was seen a few times. The genes are TRBV7-8 and TRBJ1-3; D remains unclear. CDR3 length: 15 residues. Trimming shortened V by 6 bases and J by 0 bases, and 12 bases separated the two germline ends. Germline-derived CDR1 and CDR2 are SGHVS and FQNEAQ. DNA of the CDR3: TGTGCCAGCAGTCCCTTCGGCGACTCTGGAAACACCATATATTTT. Amino acids: CASSPFGDSGNTIYF.

This clonotype was seen only a few times. The J gene is TRBJ1-4, the V gene TRBV2; 9 positions match TRBD1. CDR3 length: 15 amino acids. Germline assignment: CDR1 SNHLY and CDR2 FYNNEI. J was trimmed by 8 bases and V by 7 bases; bases with no gene match: 11. CDR3 bases: TGTGCCAGCATTCCTCCGGGACAGGGTGTAGAAAAACTGTTTTTT. Protein: CASIPPGQGVEKLFF. Combining the CDR3 with reference TRBV2 and TRBJ1-4 gives the whole variable domain EPEVTQTPSHQVTQMGQEVILRCVPISNHLYFYWYRQILGQKVEFLVSFYNNEISEKSEIFDDQFSVERPDGSNFTLKIRSTKLEDSAMYFCASIPPGQGVEKLFFGSGTQLSVL.

This clonotype was counted only a few times. This chain links TRBV12-3 or TRBV12-4 with TRBJ2-2; a weak D match, TRBD2 (6 bases). This CDR3 spans 16 amino acids. With 0 bases removed from V and 1 base from J, the gap between germline ends came to 9 bases. The CDR3 DNA reads TGTGCCAGCAGTTTAGCAAGGAGGGAGAACACCGGGGAGCTGTTTTTT. It is translated as CASSLARRENTGELFF.

The rearrangement joins TRBV6-1 to TRBJ2-7, with 8 bases matching TRBD2. The trim removed 6 bases at V and 0 bases at J, leaving 7 bases unmatched. From germline, CDR1 is MNHNS and CDR2 SASEGT. The CDR3 is 15 amino acids. The CDR3 coding sequence is TGTGCCAGCAGCCTACTAGCGGTCCGCTCCTACGAGCAGTACTTC. This sequence encodes CASSLLAVRSYEQYF.

This clonotype has a count of ten or more. The chain is built from TRBV12-3 or TRBV12-4 and TRBJ2-7; 9 nucleotides align to TRBD1. The CDR3 sequence is 14 residues long. Trimming removed 6 bases from V and 2 bases from J; junction bases left unmatched: 5. CDR3 DNA: TGTGCCAGCAGCCGGACAGGGGCACCCTACGAGCAGTACTTC. This codes for CASSRTGAPYEQYF.

The chain recombines TRBV10-3 with TRBJ1-5; the D gene is possibly TRBD1 (5 bases). There are 13 residues in the CDR3. Germline V gene lookup returns CDR1 ENHRY and CDR2 SYGVKD. The V end lost 10 bases, the J end lost 3 bases, and 13 bases lay between the germline ends. CDR3 nucleotides: TGTGCCACCTCGGGGGGGGACAATCAGCCCCAGCATTTT. It encodes CATSGGDNQPQHF.

This chain joins TRBV11-2 and TRBJ2-7; 8 bases fit TRBD1. The CDR3 totals 17 residues. V was pared by 1 base and J by 3 bases, with 11 bases of the junction left unmatched. Germline values: CDR1 SGHAT, CDR2 FQNNGV. CDR3: CASSLGAGQAIHYEQYF. The CDR3 DNA follows: TGTGCCAGCAGCTTAGGGGCGGGACAGGCGATACACTACGAGCAGTACTTC.

This clonotype came up many times. The chain uses TRBV20-1 and TRBJ2-7; 8 nucleotides line up with TRBD1. The CDR3 is made up of 13 amino acids. The V and J ends lost 6 bases and 4 bases, in that order; junction bases with no gene match: 8. Germline V gene data show CDR1 as DFQATT and CDR2 as SNEGSKA (reference sequence). CDR3 amino acids: CSAFRQGSYEQYF. Here the CDR3 DNA reads TGCAGTGCATTTCGACAGGGGAGTTACGAGCAGTACTTC.